The rows below give T cell receptor beta chains drawn from one sample of a study of blood T cell repertoires in COVID-19. Measured with immunoSEQ multiplex PCR; TCRdb has only the in-frame clones, and not every one. The table lists around 130,000 clones, approximately 86% of them singletons. Input material: PBMCs or T cells enriched from blood (not recorded which). Source of these receptors: a woman aged 50 to 60 who had recovered from COVID-19. Each CDR3 is given without its conserved first and last residue. Size values are once, few and many counts, or a class for expanded clones, and some rows have none.

CDR3 length: 10
clone size: NA
V gene: TRBV2
CDR3 protein: ASSATSYEQY

CDR3 length: 13
clone size: NA
V gene: TRBV7-7
CDR3 protein: ASSLVAANTGELF

CDR3 length: 11
clone size: NA
V gene: TRBV11-1
CDR3 protein: ASSLDEYTEAF

CDR3 length: 13
clone size: NA
V gene: TRBV5-4
CDR3 protein: ASSQPGQGGHGYT

CDR3 length: 13
clone size: NA
V gene: TRBV5-1
CDR3 protein: ASSLSRGGNYGYT

CDR3 length: 14
clone size: NA
V gene: TRBV6-2/TRBV6-3
CDR3 protein: ASSYSPNRGTYEQY

CDR3 length: 13
clone size: NA
V gene: TRBV9
CDR3 protein: ASSVELAGVNEQF

CDR3 length: 13
clone size: NA
V gene: TRBV19
CDR3 protein: ASSMSGGALDTQY

CDR3 length: 13
clone size: NA
V gene: TRBV5-5
CDR3 protein: ASSRPGTGVYEQY

CDR3 length: 12
clone size: once
V gene: TRBV7-2
CDR3 protein: ASRRGGDYNEQF

CDR3 length: 12
clone size: NA
V gene: TRBV5-6
CDR3 protein: ASSTRALNTEAF

CDR3 length: 14
clone size: NA
V gene: TRBV7-2
CDR3 protein: ASSQRGGVGYTEAF

CDR3 length: 13
clone size: NA
V gene: TRBV19
CDR3 protein: ASSIEVQGYNEQF

CDR3 length: 11
clone size: NA
V gene: TRBV29-1
CDR3 protein: SVQLAGTDTQY

CDR3 length: 11
clone size: NA
V gene: TRBV16
CDR3 protein: ASSHQGSGELF

CDR3 length: 14
clone size: NA
V gene: TRBV5-1
CDR3 protein: ASSFGPGQEGVEQY

CDR3 length: 9
clone size: NA
V gene: TRBV5-1
CDR3 protein: ASMSDTEAF

CDR3 length: 13
clone size: NA
V gene: TRBV7-8
CDR3 protein: ASSFPGQGDTEAF

CDR3 length: 13
clone size: few
V gene: TRBV7-8
CDR3 protein: ASSYPGHPNYGYT

CDR3 length: 17
clone size: NA
V gene: TRBV3-1/TRBV3-2
CDR3 protein: ASSQEFPPLGGVIYGYT

CDR3 length: 14
clone size: NA
V gene: TRBV23-1
CDR3 protein: ASSRRPRVDTGELF

CDR3 length: 13
clone size: NA
V gene: TRBV25-1
CDR3 protein: ASSGNRALTGELF

CDR3 length: 15
clone size: once
V gene: TRBV2
CDR3 protein: ASKIGLAGGNTGELF

CDR3 length: 10
clone size: NA
V gene: TRBV24-1
CDR3 protein: ATSDSNSPLH

CDR3 length: 13
clone size: NA
V gene: TRBV15
CDR3 protein: ATSRERQGYQPQH

CDR3 length: 14
clone size: NA
V gene: TRBV19
CDR3 protein: ASSIGTGYSNQPQH

CDR3 length: 12
clone size: NA
V gene: TRBV10-1
CDR3 protein: ASSLSTMNTEAF

CDR3 length: 16
clone size: NA
V gene: TRBV3-1/TRBV3-2
CDR3 protein: ASSQGSLADWGNSPLH

CDR3 length: 11
clone size: NA
V gene: TRBV11-1
CDR3 protein: ASDGANTGELF